The clone carrying this T cell receptor beta chain was detected many times. The data stem from a study of shared clonotypes between healthy human individuals. The CDR3 spans 15 residues. J was trimmed by 3 bases and V by 3 bases; bases with no gene match: 4. From germline, CDR1 is SGHRS and CDR2 YFSETQ. Deep was the level at which the assay was run. Original data processing: With immunoSEQ giving junction-only sequences and no quality scores, filtering differed. Profiling relied on immunoSEQ multiplex PCR, and the TCRdb table lists in-frame clones only, not all of them. D and trimming come from the DNA, and the V and J calls and clone size come from that table. The data show under 1,100,000 clones, around 82% seen once.

The sequence was collected from a man younger than 35 in good health. Some clones in this sample may be carry-over from other donors' samples. Specimen: memory CD4+ T cells from PBMCs. Subset reported: CD45RA-negative fraction. The chain couples TRBV5-1 to TRBJ2-7; 12 bases match TRBD2. The chain's CDR3 is CASSSRTSGIYEQYF. The CDR3 coding sequence is TGCGCCAGCAGCTCGCGGACTAGCGGGATCTACGAGCAGTACTTC. Full variable domain (missing parts from reference TRBV5-1 and TRBJ2-7): KAGVTQTPRYLIKTRGQQVTLSCSPISGHRSVSWYQQTPGQGLQFLFEYFSETQRNKGNFPGRFSGRQFSNSRSEMNVSTLELGDSALYLCASSSRTSGIYEQYFGPGTRLTVT.